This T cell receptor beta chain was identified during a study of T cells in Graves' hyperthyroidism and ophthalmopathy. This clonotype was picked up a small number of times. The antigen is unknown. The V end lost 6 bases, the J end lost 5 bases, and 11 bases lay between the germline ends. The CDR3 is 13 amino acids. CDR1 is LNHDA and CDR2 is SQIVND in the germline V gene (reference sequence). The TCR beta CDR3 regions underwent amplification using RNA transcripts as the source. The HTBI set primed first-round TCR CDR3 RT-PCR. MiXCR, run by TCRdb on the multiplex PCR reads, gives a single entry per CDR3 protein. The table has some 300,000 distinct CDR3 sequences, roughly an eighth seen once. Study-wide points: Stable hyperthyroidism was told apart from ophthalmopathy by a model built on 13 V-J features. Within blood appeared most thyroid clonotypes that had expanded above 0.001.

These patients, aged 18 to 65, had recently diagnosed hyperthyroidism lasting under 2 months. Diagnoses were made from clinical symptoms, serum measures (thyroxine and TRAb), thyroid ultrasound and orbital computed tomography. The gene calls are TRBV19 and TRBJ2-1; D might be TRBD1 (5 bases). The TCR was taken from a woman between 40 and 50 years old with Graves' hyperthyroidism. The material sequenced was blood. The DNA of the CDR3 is TGTGCCAGTAGCTGGACACAAGACAATGAGCAGTTCTTC. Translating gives CASSWTQDNEQFF. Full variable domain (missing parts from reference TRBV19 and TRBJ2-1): DGGITQSPKYLFRKEGQNVTLSCEQNLNHDAMYWYRQDPGQGLRLIYYSQIVNDFQKGDIAEGYSVSREKKESFPLTVTSAQKNPTAFYLCASSWTQDNEQFFGPGTRLTVL.